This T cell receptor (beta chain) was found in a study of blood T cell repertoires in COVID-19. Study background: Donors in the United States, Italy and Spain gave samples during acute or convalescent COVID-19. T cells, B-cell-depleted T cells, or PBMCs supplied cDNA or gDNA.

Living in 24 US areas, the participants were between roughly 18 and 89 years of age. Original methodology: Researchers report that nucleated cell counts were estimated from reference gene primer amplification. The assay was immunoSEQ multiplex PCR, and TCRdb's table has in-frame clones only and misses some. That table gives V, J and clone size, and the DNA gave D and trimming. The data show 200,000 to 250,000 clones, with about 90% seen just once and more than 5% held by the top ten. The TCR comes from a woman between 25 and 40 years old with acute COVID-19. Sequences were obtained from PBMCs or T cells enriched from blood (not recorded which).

The CDR3 DNA follows: TGTGCCAGCAGCGCCGGCCCAAGACAGGAGTTCTACGAGCAGTACTTC. It yields the protein CASSAGPRQEFYEQYF. The genes are TRBV5-4 and TRBJ2-7; D possibly corresponds to TRBD1 (6 bases). The germline CDR1 and CDR2 sequences are SGHNT and YYREEE (reference sequence). Trimming took off 4 bases at V and 3 bases at J, with 20 bases between the two ends. The CDR3 runs 16 residues.